The source of this T cell receptor beta chain is a study of regulatory T cells in long-lasting Graves disease. In its sample, this clonotype was seen a few times. Both iRepertoire HTBI primers and Arm-PCR of CDR3 regions were used to build the TCR beta libraries. Each CDR3 protein gets one entry after TCRdb re-called the multiplex PCR reads with MiXCR. The sample lists fewer than 550,000 distinct CDR3 sequences, 15% to 20% occurring once. Germline lookup yields CDR1 GTSNPN and CDR2 SVGIG (reference sequence). With 3 bases removed from V and 4 bases from J, the gap between germline ends came to 15 bases. The CDR3 spans 14 residues. Time point of the sample: newly diagnosed GD, antithyroid drugs for less than 3 months. From RNA extracted from PBMCs, the TCR library was made. These records were also assigned to another study, of T cells in Graves' hyperthyroidism and ophthalmopathy. That work adds: Primed by the HTBI set, a first-round RT-PCR was run on the TCR CDR3. For ophthalmopathy, model prediction preceded onset by a median about 6 months.

The TCR originated in a woman aged 35-65 years with Graves disease. The specimen was peripheral blood mononuclear cells (PBMCs), collected at new diagnosis, from a patient treated with antithyroid drugs. This rearrangement joins TRBV30 to TRBJ2-5; tentatively, D is TRBD2 (6 bases). The CDR3 DNA sequence: TGTGCCTGGAGGGTGGCGGGAACGGGAGAGACCCAGTACTTC. This sequence encodes CAWRVAGTGETQYF.